A single sample gave rise to the 10 T cell receptor beta chains below, sequenced in a study of early T cells in non-severe SARS-CoV-2 infection. In TCRdb, the 5' RACE reads were re-called with MiXCR into one record per CDR3 protein. The repertoire holds some 32,000 distinct CDR3 sequences, with around 6.6% as singletons. Material for sequencing was whole blood. These receptors were taken from an adult who was a healthcare worker with PCR-confirmed SARS-CoV-2 infection or an uninfected control (not recorded which).

This clonotype was counted ten times or more. The chain joins TRBV6-5 to TRBJ2-1; TRBD2 matches 9 bases. Germline CDR1 is MNHEY and CDR2 is SVGAGI. The CDR3 extends over 16 amino acids. After removal of 6 bases from V and 6 bases from J, the junction contained 12 bases not matched to a gene. This chain's CDR3 is CASSTGGGVFLNEQFF. Written as DNA, the CDR3 is TGTGCCAGCAGCACCGGCGGGGGGGTGTTTCTCAATGAGCAGTTCTTC.

The chain links TRBV30 to TRBJ2-7; tentatively, D is TRBD1 (5 bases). The CDR3 has 12 amino acids. The V gene lost 0 bases and the J gene lost 5 bases, with 8 bases spanning the gap. Germline loops: CDR1 GTSNPN, CDR2 SVGIG (reference sequence). The CDR3 region is CAWSVVDNEQYF. CDR3 DNA: TGTGCCTGGAGTGTGGTGGACAACGAGCAGTACTTC.

The chain uses TRBV14 and TRBJ1-1; D is unclear. Trimming removed 0 bases from V and 7 bases from J, with 9 bases in between. Germline assignment: CDR1 SGHDN and CDR2 FVKESK. This CDR3 contains 13 residues. The CDR3 DNA sequence: TGTGCCAGCAGCCAAGATCTCAGAGGTGAAGCTTTCTTT. Translated: CASSQDLRGEAFF.

This clonotype has a count of ten or more. This chain connects TRBV7-9 to TRBJ1-1; unclear D gene. Trimming took 5 bases from V and 1 from J, leaving 8 bases between them. This CDR3 region has 13 residues. Germline CDR1 SEHNR, CDR2 FQNEAQ (reference sequence). The CDR3 region is CASSPDTNTEAFF. Written as DNA, the CDR3 is TGTGCCAGCAGCCCCGACACGAACACTGAAGCTTTCTTT.

This clonotype was recorded a few times. A read error may produce the germline difference seen at one junction end. V gene TRBV7-7 combines with J gene TRBJ2-5; D remains unclear. Germline V lookup: CDR1 SSHAT, CDR2 FNYEAQ (reference sequence). The CDR3 runs to 12 residues. The chain's CDR3 is CASSPTKGTQYF. Written as DNA, the CDR3 is TGTGCTAGCAGCCCCACAAAGGGGACCCAGTACTTC. The whole variable domain, filled in from reference TRBV7-7 and TRBJ2-5, reads GAGVSQSPRYKVTKRGQDVTLRCDPISSHATLYWYQQALGQGPEFLTYFNYEAQPDKSGLPSDRFSAERPEGSISTLTIQRTEQRDSAMYRCASSPTKGTQYFGPGTRLLVL.

This clonotype showed up just a few times. The gene calls are TRBV7-2 and TRBJ2-4; D gene unclear. V lost 1 base and J lost 7, with 11 bases in between. CDR3 length: 14 amino acids. Germline V lookup: CDR1 SGHTA, CDR2 FQGNSA. CDR3 bases: TGTGCCAGCAGCTTAGACATGACGAGGAACATTCAGTACTTC. It codes for CASSLDMTRNIQYF. Drawing the rest from reference TRBV7-2 and TRBJ2-4, the complete variable domain is GAGVSQSPSNKVTEKGKDVELRCDPISGHTALYWYRQSLGQGLEFLIYFQGNSAPDKSGLPSDRFSAERTGGSVSTLTIQRTQQEDSAVYLCASSLDMTRNIQYFGAGTRLSVL.

This clonotype came up many times. This chain joins TRBV5-5 and TRBJ1-2, with D unresolved. Germline V CDR1 and CDR2: SGHKS, YYEKEE (reference sequence). The CDR3 is 16 residues long. Trimming cost V 0 bases and J 8 bases, with 20 bases left between them. The CDR3 DNA is TGTGCCAGCAGCTTGGCCTTAAGTACTTCATTCGAAGGCTACACCTTC. This encodes CASSLALSTSFEGYTF.

The chain uses TRBV12-5 and TRBJ2-2; possible D gene TRBD1, 6 bases. V was shortened by 1 base and J by 5 bases, with 8 bases between the two germline ends. CDR3 length: 14 amino acids. Germline V gene sequence: CDR1 LGHNT, CDR2 FRNRAP. The CDR3 sequence: CASGLGGQTGELFF. The CDR3 region has the DNA TGTGCTAGTGGTTTGGGAGGACAGACCGGGGAGCTGTTTTTT. Filled out from reference TRBV12-5 and TRBJ2-2, the complete variable domain reads DARVTQTPRHKVTEMGQEVTMRCQPILGHNTVFWYRQTMMQGLELLAYFRNRAPLDDSGMPKDRFSAEMPDATLATLKIQPSEPRDSAVYFCASGLGGQTGELFFGEGSRLTVL.

In this sample, this clonotype turned up many times. The J gene is TRBJ2-3, the V gene TRBV5-1; possible D gene TRBD1, 5 bases. Per the germline V gene, CDR1 is SGHRS and CDR2 is YFSETQ. Deletions cut 4 bases from V and 5 bases from J, with 11 bases between. The CDR3 extends over 13 amino acids. The CDR3 sequence is CASSDTGEDTQYF. The DNA of the CDR3 is TGCGCCAGCAGCGACACAGGAGAAGATACGCAGTATTTT.

This clonotype showed up many times. The rearrangement links TRBV19 to TRBJ2-1; TRBD2 matches 9 bases. The J segment lost 5 bases and the V segment lost 4 bases, leaving 3 bases of the junction unmatched. Germline loops: CDR1 LNHDA, CDR2 SQIVND (reference sequence). The CDR3 spans 14 residues. CDR3 bases: TGTGCCAGTAGTACTAGCGGGACCCACAATGAGCAGTTCTTC. It encodes CASSTSGTHNEQFF.